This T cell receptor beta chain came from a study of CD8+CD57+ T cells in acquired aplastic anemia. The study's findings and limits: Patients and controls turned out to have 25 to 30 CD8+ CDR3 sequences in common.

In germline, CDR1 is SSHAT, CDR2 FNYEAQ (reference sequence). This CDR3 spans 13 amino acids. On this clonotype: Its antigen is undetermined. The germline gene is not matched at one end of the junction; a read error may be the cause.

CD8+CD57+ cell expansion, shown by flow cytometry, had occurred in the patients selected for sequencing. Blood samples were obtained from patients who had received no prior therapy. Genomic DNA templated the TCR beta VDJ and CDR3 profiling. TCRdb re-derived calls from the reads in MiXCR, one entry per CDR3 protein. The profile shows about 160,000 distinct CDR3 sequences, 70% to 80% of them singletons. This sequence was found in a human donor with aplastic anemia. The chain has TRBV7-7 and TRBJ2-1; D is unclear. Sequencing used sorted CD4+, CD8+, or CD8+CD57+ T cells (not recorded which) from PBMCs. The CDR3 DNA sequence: TGTGCTAGCAGCTTAGACGCAGGAACCGAGCAGTTCTTC. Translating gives CASSLDAGTEQFF. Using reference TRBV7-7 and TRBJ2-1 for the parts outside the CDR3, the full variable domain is GAGVSQSPRYKVTKRGQDVTLRCDPISSHATLYWYQQALGQGPEFLTYFNYEAQPDKSGLPSDRFSAERPEGSISTLTIQRTEQRDSAMYRCASSLDAGTEQFFGPGTRLTVL.